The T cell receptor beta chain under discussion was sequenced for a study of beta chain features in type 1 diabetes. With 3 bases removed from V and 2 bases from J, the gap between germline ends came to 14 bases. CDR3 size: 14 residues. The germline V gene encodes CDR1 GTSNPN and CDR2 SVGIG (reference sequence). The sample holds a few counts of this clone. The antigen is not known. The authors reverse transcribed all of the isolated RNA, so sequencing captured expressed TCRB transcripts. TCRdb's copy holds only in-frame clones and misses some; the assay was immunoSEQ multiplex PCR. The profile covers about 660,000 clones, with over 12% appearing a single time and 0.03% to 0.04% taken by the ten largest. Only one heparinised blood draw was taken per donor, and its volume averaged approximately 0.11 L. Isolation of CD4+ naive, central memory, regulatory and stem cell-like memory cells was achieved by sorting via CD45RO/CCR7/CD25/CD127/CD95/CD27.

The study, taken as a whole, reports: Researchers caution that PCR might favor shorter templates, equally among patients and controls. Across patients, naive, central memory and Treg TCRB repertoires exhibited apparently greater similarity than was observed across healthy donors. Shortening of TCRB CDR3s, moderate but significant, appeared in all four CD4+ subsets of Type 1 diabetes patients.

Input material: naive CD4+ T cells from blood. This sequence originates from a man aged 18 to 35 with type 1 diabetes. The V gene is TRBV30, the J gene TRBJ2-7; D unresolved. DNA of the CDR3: TGTGCCTGGAGGGCCAGAGGCCCCCCCTACGAGCAGTACTTC. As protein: CAWRARGPPYEQYF.